The rows below give T cell receptor beta chains drawn from one sample of a study of blood T cell repertoires in COVID-19. Sequencing used immunoSEQ multiplex PCR; TCRdb keeps in-frame clones, though not all of them. The sample shows under 300,000 clones, roughly four fifths of them seen only once. Sequencing input: peripheral blood. The receptor source for this set is a young woman with acute or convalescent COVID-19. Both conserved end residues are part of each CDR3. Each record gives: D gene, clone size, J gene, V gene, CDR3 length, CDR3 DNA, CDR3 protein. D genes are given only for firm matches. Expanded clones get a size class; other rows say once, few or many, or leave the size out.

TRBD1 NA TRBJ2-1 TRBV7-9 14 TGTGCCAGCAGCCCCGGACAGGGTTTAGGTGAGCAGTTCTTC CASSPGQGLGEQFF
NA NA TRBJ1-5 TRBV2 16 TGTGCCAGCAATCGAGGAACCGGGACGGGGGATCAGCCCCAGCATTTT CASNRGTGTGDQPQHF
NA once TRBJ1-4 TRBV13 15 TGTGCCAGCAGCGTTAGGGCAGGGGCTAATGAAAAACTGTTTTTT CASSVRAGANEKLFF
TRBD1 NA TRBJ1-3 TRBV5-1 14 TGCGCCAGCCGTACAGGGGAAAGTGGAAACACCATATATTTT CASRTGESGNTIYF
NA NA TRBJ1-2 TRBV6-2/TRBV6-3 12 TGTGCCAGCAGTCAAGGAGGAGATGGCTACACCTTC CASSQGGDGYTF
NA NA TRBJ2-3 TRBV5-6 15 TGTGCCAGCAGAACCGGGACTGCAAACACAGATACGCAGTATTTT CASRTGTANTDTQYF
TRBD1 NA TRBJ1-1 TRBV7-3 21 TGTGCCAGCAGCTTAAGAGCCGCCACAGGGGGGATACTCCCAATGAACACTGAAGCTTTCTTT CASSLRAATGGILPMNTEAFF
NA NA TRBJ2-7 TRBV6-5 13 TGTGCCAGCAGTTACCGCCCAGGGTACGAGCAGTACTTC CASSYRPGYEQYF
TRBD2 NA TRBJ2-1 TRBV4-3 16 TGCGCCAGCAGCGACCAGTTGCGGGGGGGTTTGTATGAGCAGTTCTTC CASSDQLRGGLYEQFF
TRBD2 once TRBJ2-1 TRBV19 20 TGTGCCAGTAGTACCCACGGAAAGGGCGGGAGTTTATCGTCCTACAATGAGCAGTTCTTC CASSTHGKGGSLSSYNEQFF
NA NA TRBJ2-2 TRBV9 16 TGTGCCAGCAGCGTAGTTGCGGGACAGCCTACCGGGGAGCTGTTTTTT CASSVVAGQPTGELFF
NA NA TRBJ2-5 TRBV19 13 TGTGCCAGTAGTATTCAGGGGTGGGAGACCCAGTACTTC CASSIQGWETQYF
TRBD1 NA TRBJ2-7 TRBV25-1 15 TGTGCCAGCAGTGCCTCCGGGACAGGGCGCTACGAGCAGTACTTC CASSASGTGRYEQYF
NA NA TRBJ2-1 TRBV28 15 TGTGCCAGCAGTTCTAGCAGGTGGGCTTACAATGAGCAGTTCTTC CASSSSRWAYNEQFF
NA NA TRBJ2-5 TRBV7-9 15 TGTGCCAGCAGCTCCCCTCGGGGGAAAGGGGAGACCCAGTACTTC CASSSPRGKGETQYF
NA NA TRBJ2-7 TRBV25-1 15 TGTGCCAGCAGCGGGAAGGGATCGAGCTCCTACGAGCAGTACTTC CASSGKGSSSYEQYF
NA once TRBJ1-1 TRBV27 14 TGTGCCAGCGGAAGAGGACAGAAGAACACTGAAGCTTTCTTT CASGRGQKNTEAFF
TRBD2 NA TRBJ2-7 TRBV10-3 13 TGTGCCATTGGGACTAGCGGGGTCTACGAGCAGTACTTC CAIGTSGVYEQYF
NA NA TRBJ2-1 TRBV15 17 TGTGCCACCAGCAAACCCGTAGCTCGAGCCTACGACAATGAGCAGTTCTTC CATSKPVARAYDNEQFF
TRBD1 NA TRBJ1-6 TRBV7-2 15 TGTGCCAGCAGCTTAGCGGGGACAGGGTATTCACCCCTCCACTTT CASSLAGTGYSPLHF
TRBD2 NA TRBJ2-7 TRBV9 15 TGTGCCAGCAGCTTCGGAACGGGACTAGACCACGAGCAGTACTTC CASSFGTGLDHEQYF
NA once TRBJ2-3 TRBV27 14 TGTGCCAGCAGTTTATGGGCCGGTGCAGATACGCAGTATTTT CASSLWAGADTQYF
TRBD1 NA TRBJ2-7 TRBV27 21 TGTGCCAGCAGTTCCCTCTCCAACGCATTGTACGCTCCGGGACAGTCCTACGAGCAGTACTTC CASSSLSNALYAPGQSYEQYF
TRBD1 NA TRBJ1-5 TRBV7-2 16 TGTGCCAGCAGCTTAGAGAAGACAGGGGGCAATCAGCCCCAGCATTTT CASSLEKTGGNQPQHF
NA NA TRBJ1-2 TRBV30 12 TGTGCCTGGAGCTTGCGGGACTATGGCTACACCTTC CAWSLRDYGYTF
NA NA TRBJ2-4 TRBV7-2 14 TGTGCCAGCAGCTTGGGCAGGGGTCAAAACATTCAGTACTTC CASSLGRGQNIQYF
TRBD1 NA TRBJ1-1 TRBV5-6 12 TGTGCCAGCAGCAATAGGACAGGGTGGGCTTTCTTT CASSNRTGWAFF
NA NA TRBJ1-1 TRBV9 13 TGTGCCAGCAGCGTTTTCATCAACACTGAAGCTTTCTTT CASSVFINTEAFF
TRBD2 NA TRBJ2-7 TRBV4-3 19 TGCGCCAGCAGCCAAGAGGGAAGGGCGACTAGCGGGAGGATCAACGAGCAGTACTTC CASSQEGRATSGRINEQYF
NA NA TRBJ2-7 TRBV7-9 16 TGTGCCAGCAGCTCCCCTCCAGGTCGAATTTCCTACGAGCAGTACTTC CASSSPPGRISYEQYF
TRBD1 few TRBJ1-2 TRBV5-3 19 TGTGCCAGAAGCTTGGAGAGGACAGGGTCTCCCCCAGCTAACTATGGCTACACCTTC CARSLERTGSPPANYGYTF
NA NA TRBJ2-5 TRBV27 15 TGTGCCAGCAGTCCCACCCTAGCAGCCCAAGAGACCCAGTACTTC CASSPTLAAQETQYF
NA NA TRBJ1-2 TRBV30 13 TGTGCCTGGAGTTCGGGAGCTAACTATGGCTACACCTTC CAWSSGANYGYTF
NA once TRBJ2-7 TRBV11-2 11 TGTGCCAGCAGCTTGGCTCAGGAGCAGTACTTC CASSLAQEQYF
NA few TRBJ2-7 TRBV13 16 TGTGCCAGCAGCTTAAGTCCCCTAGCGCGCTCCTACGAGCAGTACTTC CASSLSPLARSYEQYF
TRBD2 NA TRBJ2-3 TRBV14 13 TGTGCCAGCAGCCGTAGCGGGAGCGGTACGCAGTATTTT CASSRSGSGTQYF
NA NA TRBJ2-5 TRBV5-1 16 TGCGCCAGCAGCCTCCTGCCGACAGGAGCCGAAGAGACCCAGTACTTC CASSLLPTGAEETQYF
NA once TRBJ2-7 TRBV6-2/TRBV6-3 18 TGTGCCAGCAGTTACAGGCTCCGTTCAGGGGGGACGACCTACGAGCAGTACTTC CASSYRLRSGGTTYEQYF
NA NA TRBJ2-7 TRBV4-2 17 TGTGCCAGCAGCCAAGATTTGGGGGGACCCCGAAAAGAATGGCAGTACTTC CASSQDLGGPRKEWQYF
NA NA TRBJ2-3 TRBV4-3 15 TGCGCCAGCAGCCAACAGTCTAGCCACACAGATACGCAGTATTTT CASSQQSSHTDTQYF
NA NA TRBJ2-7 TRBV9 14 TGTGCCAGCAGCGTAAGCATCAACGCATACGAGCAGTACTTC CASSVSINAYEQYF
NA NA TRBJ2-2 TRBV7-6 18 TGTGCCAGCAGCTTAGGTAGTGGACTGGTAACGAACACCGGGGAGCTGTTTTTT CASSLGSGLVTNTGELFF
TRBD1 NA TRBJ1-2 TRBV4-1 15 TGCGCCAGCAGCCAAGAGGGACAGGGGGCCGGTGGCTACACCTTC CASSQEGQGAGGYTF
TRBD2 NA TRBJ2-2 TRBV7-8 16 TGTGCCAGCAGCGCAAGACTAGCGGCGAACACCGGGGAGCTGTTTTTT CASSARLAANTGELFF
NA NA TRBJ2-1 TRBV10-2 13 TGCGCCAGCAGTGTTGCCAGGAACAATGAGCAGTTCTTC CASSVARNNEQFF
TRBD2 once TRBJ2-7 TRBV29-1 12 TGCAGCGTCGACGGAGCGGGAGGCGAGCAGTACTTC CSVDGAGGEQYF
TRBD2 NA TRBJ2-7 TRBV6-5 15 TGTGCCAGCAGTTACGGGACTAGCGTGCCCTACGAGCAGTACTTC CASSYGTSVPYEQYF
NA NA TRBJ1-1 TRBV6-4 14 TGTGCCAGCAGTGACTCGGCAGGGAACACTGAAGCTTTCTTT CASSDSAGNTEAFF
TRBD1 NA TRBJ2-3 TRBV4-3 16 TGCGCCAGCAGCGCCAGAGGACAGGGGGATTCGGATACGCAGTATTTT CASSARGQGDSDTQYF
NA NA TRBJ2-1 TRBV5-6 11 TGTGCCAGCAACGTAGGAGTTGAGCAGTTCTTC CASNVGVEQFF
TRBD1 NA TRBJ1-5 TRBV6-5 14 TGTGCCAGCAACGCCGGGACAGGGAATCAGCCCCAGCATTTT CASNAGTGNQPQHF
TRBD2 NA TRBJ2-5 TRBV18 15 TGTGCCAGCTCCCCCGGGGAGGGAAAGCAAGAGACCCAGTACTTC CASSPGEGKQETQYF
TRBD1 NA TRBJ2-5 TRBV5-1 14 TGCGCCAGCAGCGGGAAGACAGGGGTAGAGACCCAGTACTTC CASSGKTGVETQYF
NA NA TRBJ1-2 TRBV19 18 TGTGCCAGTAGTCACGACCAGGGGCATCGCATTAGTAACTATGGCTACACCTTC CASSHDQGHRISNYGYTF
NA NA TRBJ2-7 TRBV27 13 TGTGCCAGCAGTTTGGGGGCGTCCTACGAGCAGTACTTC CASSLGASYEQYF